Following are 9 T cell receptor beta chains from one sample sequenced in a study of T cells in Graves' hyperthyroidism and ophthalmopathy (dated by TCRdb to between 2019 and 2020). To prepare the library, multiplex PCR was applied. The listed sequencing device is Illumina HiSeq 2000. Amplification of TCR beta CDR3 regions was carried out from RNA transcripts. A first-round RT-PCR of the TCR CDR3 used the HTBI primer set with the Qiagen OneStep RT-PCR kit. TCRdb handled the public reads itself, with Q25 trimming in fastp and clone calling in MiXCR, and kept productive beta chains. Entries are consolidated by CDR3 protein sequence, retaining the most common genes and DNA. The sample yields some 550,000 distinct CDR3 sequences; less than 25% were counted once. Jointly, the top ten make up roughly 29% of the sample. Material for sequencing was blood. These receptors all come from a man aged 18-30 years with Graves' hyperthyroidism.

In its sample, this clonotype was seen many times. Written as DNA, the CDR3 is TGTGCCAGCAGTTTCCGGGCCCACGAGCAGTACTTC. Translating gives CASSFRAHEQYF. The V call is TRBV12-3 or TRBV12-4, the J call TRBJ2-7; no definite D call. The CDR3 length is 12 residues. V shed 3 bases and J shed 5 bases, with 8 bases lying between them.

The chain has TRBV27 and TRBJ2-2, with 8 bases fitting TRBD1. In germline, CDR1 is MNHEY, CDR2 SMNVEV (reference sequence). J was trimmed by 2 bases and V by 6 bases; bases with no gene match: 8. CDR3 length: 16 amino acids. The CDR3 DNA is TGTGCCAGCAGCCAGGGGGACAGGATTAACACCGGGGAGCTGTTTTTT. Protein product: CASSQGDRINTGELFF.

This rearrangement joins TRBV20-1 to TRBJ1-6; D possibly corresponds to TRBD1 (5 bases). V gave up 0 bases and J gave up 2 bases, with 14 bases separating them. Germline CDR1 is DFQATT and CDR2 is SNEGSKA (reference sequence). CDR3 length: 17 amino acids. CDR3 nucleotide sequence: TGCAGTGCTAGAGACAAGGGAATGGGGGCCTATAATTCACCCCTCCACTTT. Its translation: CSARDKGMGAYNSPLHF.

This clonotype showed up many times. One end of the junction fails to match germline, which may point to a read error. The chain joins TRBV6-1 to TRBJ2-7, with a tentative D call TRBD1 (5 bases). Germline CDR1 and CDR2: MNHNS and SASEGT. The CDR3 has 14 residues. This CDR3 reads CASSEFRDRYEQHF. The CDR3 DNA sequence: TGTGCCAGCAGTGAATTCAGGGATAGGTACGAGCAGCACTTC.

The V call is TRBV24-1, the J call TRBJ2-6; D unresolved. The CDR3 has 12 residues. In germline, CDR1 is KGHDR, CDR2 SFDVKD. Trimming shortened V by 2 bases and J by 8 bases, and 3 bases separated the two germline ends. The chain's CDR3 is CATSDWSNVLTF. CDR3 sequence (DNA): TGTGCCACCAGTGATTGGTCCAACGTCCTGACTTTC.

This clonotype was counted a few times. The chain employs TRBV20-1 and TRBJ1-2, with 9 nucleotides matching TRBD1. Germline loops: CDR1 DFQATT, CDR2 SNEGSKA (reference sequence). The length of the CDR3 is 16 residues. The junction had 14 bases not matched to a gene; V was cut back by 6 bases and J by 3 bases. The CDR3 DNA reads TGCAGTGCCTCTTACCAACCGGGACAGGGAGACTATGGCTACACCTTC. Translating gives CSASYQPGQGDYGYTF.

This clonotype was counted at least ten times. The rearrangement links TRBV19 to TRBJ1-1; D is unclear. The V gene's germline CDR1 is LNHDA and CDR2 SQIVND (reference sequence). Trimming removed 8 bases from V and 8 bases from J, with 15 bases in between. The length of the CDR3 is 12 residues. In DNA form, the CDR3 reads TGTGCCAGTGGTGACCTTCCGGGGGAAGCTTTCTTT. Encoded protein: CASGDLPGEAFF. Together with reference TRBV19 and TRBJ1-1, the CDR3 gives the full variable domain: DGGITQSPKYLFRKEGQNVTLSCEQNLNHDAMYWYRQDPGQGLRLIYYSQIVNDFQKGDIAEGYSVSREKKESFPLTVTSAQKNPTAFYLCASGDLPGEAFFGQGTRLTVV.

This clonotype was counted at least ten times. The chain is built from TRBV28 and TRBJ1-1; possibly TRBD1 for D (5 bases). The CDR3 has 14 amino acids. Germline values: CDR1 MDHEN, CDR2 SYDVKM. The V end lost 6 bases, the J end lost 4 bases, and 15 bases lay between the germline ends. The CDR3 sequence is CASSLAGRGTEAFF. The CDR3 DNA follows: TGTGCCAGCAGCTTAGCAGGGAGGGGCACTGAAGCTTTCTTT.

This clonotype was counted at least ten times. This chain uses TRBV18 with TRBJ2-5; either TRBD1 or TRBD2 may supply D (5 bases each). The CDR3 has 14 residues. Between the trimmed V and J ends, which lost 1 base and 7 bases, there was a span of 13 bases. Looked up from germline, CDR1 is KGHSH and CDR2 is LQKENI. CDR3 loop: CASSPLGDHGTQYF. The CDR3 nucleotides read TGTGCCAGCTCACCACTAGGGGACCACGGGACCCAGTACTTC.